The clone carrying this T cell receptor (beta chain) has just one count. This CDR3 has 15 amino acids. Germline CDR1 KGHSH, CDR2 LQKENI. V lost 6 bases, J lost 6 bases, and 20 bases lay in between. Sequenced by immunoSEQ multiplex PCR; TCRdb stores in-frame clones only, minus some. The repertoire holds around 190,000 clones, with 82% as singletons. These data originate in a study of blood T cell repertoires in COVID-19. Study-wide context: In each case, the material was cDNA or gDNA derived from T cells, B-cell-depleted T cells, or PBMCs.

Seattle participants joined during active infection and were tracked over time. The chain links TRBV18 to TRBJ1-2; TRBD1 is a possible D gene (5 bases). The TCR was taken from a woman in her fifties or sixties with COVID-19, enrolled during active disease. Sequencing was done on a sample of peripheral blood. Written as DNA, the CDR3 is TGTGCCAGCTCCCTAAATACAGGATTAGGGGATGGCTACACCTTC. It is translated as CASSLNTGLGDGYTF.